What follows describes a single T cell receptor (beta chain). Its antigen is not identified. These data come from a study of cytomegalovirus exposure and HLA in healthy donors. General study results and limits: The study recorded 150 to 200 TCR beta chains that were cytomegalovirus-associated. Association of a missense DCLRE1C variant with TCR beta V- and J-gene trimming was reported in a later analysis. A later look showed TCR association rates differing by HLA locus, highest for DRB1 and lowest for HLA-C. V segments that were indistinguishable, TRBV6-2 and TRBV6-3 among them, were omitted from analysis.

Use of 60 Vbeta and 13 Jbeta primers characterized the PCR. Clones were sequenced by immunoSEQ multiplex PCR, and TCRdb holds only the in-frame ones, with some missing. There are 200,000 or so clones in the sample; around 85% occur only once, and about 1.8% lies in the top ten. Germline V gene lookup returns CDR1 MGHRA and CDR2 YSYEKL. The V gene end was trimmed by 4 bases and the J gene end by 2 bases; junction bases not matched to a gene: 11. The CDR3 consists of 17 residues. The V call is TRBV4-1, the J call TRBJ2-1; TRBD2 aligns across 7 bases. The source is a man aged 45-60 years in good health and CMV-seronegative. Sequenced sample: PBMCs. The CDR3 bases are TGCGCCAGCAGCCGATTCCCTCAAGCGGGAACCTACAATGAGCAGTTCTTC. Encoded protein: CASSRFPQAGTYNEQFF.